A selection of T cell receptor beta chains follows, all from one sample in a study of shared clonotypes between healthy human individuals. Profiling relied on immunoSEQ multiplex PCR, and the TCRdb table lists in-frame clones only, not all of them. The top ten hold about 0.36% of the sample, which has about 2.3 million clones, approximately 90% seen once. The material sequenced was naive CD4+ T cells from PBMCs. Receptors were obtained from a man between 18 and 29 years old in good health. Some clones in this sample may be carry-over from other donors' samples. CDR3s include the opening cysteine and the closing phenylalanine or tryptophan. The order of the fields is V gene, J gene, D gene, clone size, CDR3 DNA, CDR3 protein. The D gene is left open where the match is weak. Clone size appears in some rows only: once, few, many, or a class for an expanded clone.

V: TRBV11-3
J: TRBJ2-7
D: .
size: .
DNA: TGTGCCAGCAGCCTAGCGCGGCAACTCGAGCAGTACTTC
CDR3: CASSLARQLEQYF

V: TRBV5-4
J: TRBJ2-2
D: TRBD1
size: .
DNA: TGTGCCAGCAGCCAACGACAGGGCCGGGAGCTGTTTTTT
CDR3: CASSQRQGRELFF

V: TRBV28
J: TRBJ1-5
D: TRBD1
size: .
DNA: TGTGCCAGCAGTCCCCGGACAGGGGGAGTCGGCAATCAGCCCCAGCATTTT
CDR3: CASSPRTGGVGNQPQHF

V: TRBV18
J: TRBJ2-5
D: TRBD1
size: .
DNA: TGTGCCAGCTCACGGACAGGGGTGGAGACCCAGTACTTC
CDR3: CASSRTGVETQYF

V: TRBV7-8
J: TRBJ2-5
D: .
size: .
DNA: TGTGCCAGCATCTGGGGGGGACAGGAGACCCAGTACTTC
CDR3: CASIWGGQETQYF

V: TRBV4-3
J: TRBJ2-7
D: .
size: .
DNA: TGCGCCAGCAGCCAAGAACCCTTTGTCCTGGACGAGCAGTACTTC
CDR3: CASSQEPFVLDEQYF

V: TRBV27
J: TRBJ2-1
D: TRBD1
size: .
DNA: TGTGCCACAACCGGGACAGGGGTCATCTACAATGAGCAGTTCTTC
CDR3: CATTGTGVIYNEQFF

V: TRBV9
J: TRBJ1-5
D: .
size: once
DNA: TGTGCCAGCAGCGTAGGGGCAGGGGCAGATCAGCCTCAGCATTTT
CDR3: CASSVGAGADQPQHF

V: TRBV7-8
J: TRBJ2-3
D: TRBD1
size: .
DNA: TGTGCCAGCGCCCAGAGGGACAGGGTCACAGATACGCAGTATTTT
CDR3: CASAQRDRVTDTQYF

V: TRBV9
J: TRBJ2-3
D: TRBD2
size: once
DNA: TGTGCCAGCAGCGTTATAGCGGGAGCAGATACGCAGTATTTT
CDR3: CASSVIAGADTQYF

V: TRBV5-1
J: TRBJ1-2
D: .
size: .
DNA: TGCGCCAGCAGCTTGGGGGGGCAAGGCTATGGCTACACCTTC
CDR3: CASSLGGQGYGYTF

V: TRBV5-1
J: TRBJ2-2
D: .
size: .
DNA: TGCGCCAGCAGCCCGGGAGGGACAGATACCGGGGAGCTGTTTTTT
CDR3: CASSPGGTDTGELFF

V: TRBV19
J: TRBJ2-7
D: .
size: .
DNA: TGTGCCAGTAGCCCGTCACAGGGCCCCTACGAGCAGTACTTC
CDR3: CASSPSQGPYEQYF

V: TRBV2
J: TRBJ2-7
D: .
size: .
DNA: TGTGCCAGCAGTATGGGGGGTTATATCGGGGAGCAGTACTTC
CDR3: CASSMGGYIGEQYF

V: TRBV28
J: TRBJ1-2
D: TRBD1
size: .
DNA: TGTGCCAGCAGTTTACAGACAGGGAAAGTCAACTATGGCTACACCTTC
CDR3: CASSLQTGKVNYGYTF

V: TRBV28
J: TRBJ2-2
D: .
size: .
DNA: TGTGCCAGCAGTTTTACGGTGACCGGGGAGCTGTTTTTT
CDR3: CASSFTVTGELFF

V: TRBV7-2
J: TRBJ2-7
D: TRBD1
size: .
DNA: TGTGCCAGCAGCTCGCCGACAGGGGGCTTGTACGAGCAGTACTTC
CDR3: CASSSPTGGLYEQYF

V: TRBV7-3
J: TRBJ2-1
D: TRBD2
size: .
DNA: TGTGCCAGCAGCTCCTCTCCGACTAGCGGGAGTCATGAGCAGTTCTTC
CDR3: CASSSSPTSGSHEQFF

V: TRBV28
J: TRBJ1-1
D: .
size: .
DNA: TGTGCCAGCAGTTTAACCAGCTTGCCGTCTATTGAAGCTTTCTTT
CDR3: CASSLTSLPSIEAFF

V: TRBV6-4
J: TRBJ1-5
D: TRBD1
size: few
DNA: TGTGCCACCGCGATATTCGGACAGGGGCCGAATCAGCCCCAGCATTTT
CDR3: CATAIFGQGPNQPQHF

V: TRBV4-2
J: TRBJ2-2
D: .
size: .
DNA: TGTGCCAGCAGCCAAGATCTGCGGTCCGGGGAGCTGTTTTTT
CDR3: CASSQDLRSGELFF